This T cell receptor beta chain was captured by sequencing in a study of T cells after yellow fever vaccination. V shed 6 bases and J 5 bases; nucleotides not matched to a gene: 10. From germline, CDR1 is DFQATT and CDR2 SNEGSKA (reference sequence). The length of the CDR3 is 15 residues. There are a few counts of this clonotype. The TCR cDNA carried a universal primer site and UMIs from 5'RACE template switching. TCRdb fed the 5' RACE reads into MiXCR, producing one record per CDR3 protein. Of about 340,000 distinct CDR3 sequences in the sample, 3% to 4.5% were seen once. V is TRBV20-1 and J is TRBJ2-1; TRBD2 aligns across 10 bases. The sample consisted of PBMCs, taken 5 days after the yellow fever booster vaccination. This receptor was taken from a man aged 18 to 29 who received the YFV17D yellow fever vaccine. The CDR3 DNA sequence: TGCAGTGCCGCGAGCGGGGGGGTCCCGGACAATGAGCAGTTCTTC. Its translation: CSAASGGVPDNEQFF.